The clone carrying this T cell receptor beta chain was seen a few times. The antigen is undetermined. It was with 60 Vbeta and 13 Jbeta primers that the PCR ran. The table came from immunoSEQ multiplex PCR; TCRdb's copy has only in-frame clones and leaves some out. The sample lists approximately 170,000 clones, approximately 70% occurring once. This sample was taken from a study of cytomegalovirus exposure and HLA in healthy donors. Study-wide points: In a later analysis, more than 15,000 TCR beta sequences were associated with HLA alleles at 0.05 false discovery rate. For cytomegalovirus status, the classifier reportedly gave diagnoses with high specificity and sensitivity. Productive rates of about 87% or about 30% were seen for most TCR beta V segments in an earlier analysis.

The CDR3 covers 15 residues. V lost 2 bases to trimming and J lost 8 bases; unmatched junction nucleotides: 11. The V gene's germline CDR1 is KGHSH and CDR2 LQKENI. This clonotype was sampled from a woman in her thirties or forties in good health and CMV-seropositive. Sequenced input: PBMCs. V and J are TRBV18 and TRBJ1-2; 7 nucleotides align to TRBD1. The DNA for the CDR3 is TGTGCCAGCTCACCAGCTACAGGGGAGGTAGAAGGCTACACCTTC. It is translated as CASSPATGEVEGYTF.